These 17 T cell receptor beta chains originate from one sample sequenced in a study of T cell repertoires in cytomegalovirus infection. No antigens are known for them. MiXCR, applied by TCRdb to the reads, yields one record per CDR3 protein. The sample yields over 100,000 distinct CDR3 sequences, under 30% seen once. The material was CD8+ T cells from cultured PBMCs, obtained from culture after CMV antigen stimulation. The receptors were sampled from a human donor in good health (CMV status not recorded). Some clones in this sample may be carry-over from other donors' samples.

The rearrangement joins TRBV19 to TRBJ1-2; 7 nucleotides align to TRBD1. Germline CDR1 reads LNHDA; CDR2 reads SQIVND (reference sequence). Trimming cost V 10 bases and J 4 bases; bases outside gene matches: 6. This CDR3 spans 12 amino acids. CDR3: CATHRGGYGYTF. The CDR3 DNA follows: TGTGCCACCCACAGGGGAGGCTATGGCTACACCTTC.

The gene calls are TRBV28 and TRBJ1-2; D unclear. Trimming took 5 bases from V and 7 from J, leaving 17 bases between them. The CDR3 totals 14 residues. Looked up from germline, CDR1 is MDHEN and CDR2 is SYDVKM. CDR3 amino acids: CASSDPPGLSGYTF. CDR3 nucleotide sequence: TGTGCCAGCAGTGACCCCCCAGGACTTAGTGGCTACACCTTC.

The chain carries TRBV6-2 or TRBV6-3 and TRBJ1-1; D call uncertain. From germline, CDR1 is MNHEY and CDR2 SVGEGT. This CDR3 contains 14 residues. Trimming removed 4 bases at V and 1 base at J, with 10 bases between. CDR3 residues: CASSSNFGNTEAFF. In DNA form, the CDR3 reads TGTGCCAGCAGTTCCAATTTCGGGAACACTGAAGCTTTCTTT.

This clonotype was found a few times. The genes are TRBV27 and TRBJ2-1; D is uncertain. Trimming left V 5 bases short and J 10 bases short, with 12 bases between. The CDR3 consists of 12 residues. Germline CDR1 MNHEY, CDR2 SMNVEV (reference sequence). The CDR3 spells CASSPSPLEQFF. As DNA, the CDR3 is TGTGCCAGCAGTCCCAGTCCCCTCGAGCAGTTCTTC.

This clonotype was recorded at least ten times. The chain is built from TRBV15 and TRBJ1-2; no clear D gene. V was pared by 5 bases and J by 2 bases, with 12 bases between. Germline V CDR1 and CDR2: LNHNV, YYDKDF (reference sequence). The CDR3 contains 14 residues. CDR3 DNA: TGTGCCACCAGCGACCCCGGGGTAAACTATGGCTACACCTTC. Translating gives CATSDPGVNYGYTF.

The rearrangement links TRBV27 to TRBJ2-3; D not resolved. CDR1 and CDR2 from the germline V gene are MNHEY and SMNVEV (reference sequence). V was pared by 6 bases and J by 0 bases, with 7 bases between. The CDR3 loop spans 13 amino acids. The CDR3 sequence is CASRTDSTDTQYF. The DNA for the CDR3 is TGTGCCAGCAGGACGGACAGCACAGATACGCAGTATTTT.

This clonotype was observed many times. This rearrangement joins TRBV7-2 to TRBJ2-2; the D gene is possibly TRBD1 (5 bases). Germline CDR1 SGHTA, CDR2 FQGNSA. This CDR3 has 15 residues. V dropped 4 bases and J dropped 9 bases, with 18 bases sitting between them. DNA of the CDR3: TGTGCCAGCAGCTGGAGCGTGGGGCCAGGCTGGGAGCTGTTTTTT. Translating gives CASSWSVGPGWELFF.

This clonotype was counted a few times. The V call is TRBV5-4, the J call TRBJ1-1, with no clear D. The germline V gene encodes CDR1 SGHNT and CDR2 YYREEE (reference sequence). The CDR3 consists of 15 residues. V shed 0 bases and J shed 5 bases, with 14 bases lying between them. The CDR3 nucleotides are TGTGCCAGCAGCTTGGTAGGCGGGATAAAGACTGAAGCTTTCTTT. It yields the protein CASSLVGGIKTEAFF. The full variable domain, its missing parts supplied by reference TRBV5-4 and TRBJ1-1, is ETGVTQSPTHLIKTRGQQVTLRCSSQSGHNTVSWYQQALGQGPQFIFQYYREEENGRGNFPPRFSGLQFPNYSSELNVNALELDDSALYLCASSLVGGIKTEAFFGQGTRLTVV.

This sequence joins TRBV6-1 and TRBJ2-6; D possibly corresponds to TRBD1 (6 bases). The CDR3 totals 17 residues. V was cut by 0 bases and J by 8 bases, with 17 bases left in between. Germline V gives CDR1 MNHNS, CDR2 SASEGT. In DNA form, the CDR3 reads TGTGCCAGCAGTGAAGCGAGGGACATTGAGTCCCCCAACGTCCTGACTTTC. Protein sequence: CASSEARDIESPNVLTF.

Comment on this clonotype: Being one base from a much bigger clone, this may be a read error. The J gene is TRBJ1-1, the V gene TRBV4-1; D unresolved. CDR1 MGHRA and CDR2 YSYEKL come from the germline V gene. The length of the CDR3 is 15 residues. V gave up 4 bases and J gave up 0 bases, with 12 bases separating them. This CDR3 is CASSRGSGLNTEAFF. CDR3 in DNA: TGCGCCAGCAGCCGAGGGTCCGGGTTGAACACTGAAGCTTTCTTT.

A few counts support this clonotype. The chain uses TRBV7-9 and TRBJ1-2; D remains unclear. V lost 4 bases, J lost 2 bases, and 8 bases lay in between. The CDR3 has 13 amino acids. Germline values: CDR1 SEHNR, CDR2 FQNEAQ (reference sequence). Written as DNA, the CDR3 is TGTGCCAGCAGCTACACTACCAACTATGGCTACACCTTC. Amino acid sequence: CASSYTTNYGYTF.

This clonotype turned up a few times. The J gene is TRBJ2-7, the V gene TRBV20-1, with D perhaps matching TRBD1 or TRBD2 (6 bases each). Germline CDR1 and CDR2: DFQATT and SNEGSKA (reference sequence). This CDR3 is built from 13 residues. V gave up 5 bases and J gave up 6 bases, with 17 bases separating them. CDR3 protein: CSAPGDLGGEQYF. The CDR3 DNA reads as TGCAGTGCTCCGGGGGACCTAGGGGGCGAGCAGTACTTC.

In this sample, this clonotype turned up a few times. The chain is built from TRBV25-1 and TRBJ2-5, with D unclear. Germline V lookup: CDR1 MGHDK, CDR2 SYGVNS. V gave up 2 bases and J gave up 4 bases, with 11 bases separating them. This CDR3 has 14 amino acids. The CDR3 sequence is CASSEERYPETQYF. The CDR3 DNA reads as TGTGCCAGCAGTGAAGAGAGATACCCAGAGACCCAGTACTTC.

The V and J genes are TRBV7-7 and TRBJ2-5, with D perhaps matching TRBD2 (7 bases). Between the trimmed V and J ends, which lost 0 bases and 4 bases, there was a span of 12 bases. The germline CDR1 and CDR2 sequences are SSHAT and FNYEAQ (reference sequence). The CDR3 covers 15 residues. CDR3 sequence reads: CASSLAGGLGETQYF. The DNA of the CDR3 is TGTGCCAGCAGCTTAGCGGGGGGGCTGGGAGAGACCCAGTACTTC.

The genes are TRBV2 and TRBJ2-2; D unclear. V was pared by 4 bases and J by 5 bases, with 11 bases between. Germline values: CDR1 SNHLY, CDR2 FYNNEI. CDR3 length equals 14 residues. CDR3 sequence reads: CASSGMWDTGELFF. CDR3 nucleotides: TGTGCCAGCAGTGGGATGTGGGATACCGGGGAGCTGTTTTTT.

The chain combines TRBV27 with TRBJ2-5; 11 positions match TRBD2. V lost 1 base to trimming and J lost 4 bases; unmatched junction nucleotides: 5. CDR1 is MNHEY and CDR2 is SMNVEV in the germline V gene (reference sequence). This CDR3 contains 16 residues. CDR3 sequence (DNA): TGTGCCAGCAGTTTATTTGCTAGCGGGGGGACAGAGACCCAGTACTTC. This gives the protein CASSLFASGGTETQYF.

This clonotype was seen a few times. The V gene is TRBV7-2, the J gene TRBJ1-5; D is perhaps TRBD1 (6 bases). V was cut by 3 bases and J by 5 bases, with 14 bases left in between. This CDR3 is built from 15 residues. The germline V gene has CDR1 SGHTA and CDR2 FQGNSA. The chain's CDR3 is CASSLGTLRYQPQHF. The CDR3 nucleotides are TGTGCCAGCAGCTTGGGGACACTCCGATATCAGCCCCAGCATTTT.